These 18 T cell receptor beta chains originate from one sample sequenced in a study of cytomegalovirus exposure and HLA in healthy donors. The PCR employed 60 Vbeta primers together with 13 Jbeta primers. Profiling relied on immunoSEQ multiplex PCR, and the TCRdb table lists in-frame clones only, not all of them. The sample yields some 130,000 clones, roughly 83% seen once. Sequenced input: PBMCs. The receptors come from a female donor in good health and CMV-seronegative.

This clone has a handful of counts. The rearrangement joins TRBV30 to TRBJ1-5; D is ambiguous. V was cut by 0 bases and J by 9 bases, with 12 bases left in between. The CDR3 contains 13 residues. Germline CDR1 is GTSNPN and CDR2 is SVGIG (reference sequence). CDR3 amino acids: CAWSVGVDRPQHF. The CDR3 DNA is TGTGCCTGGAGTGTGGGAGTCGATAGGCCCCAGCATTTT.

J is TRBJ2-5 and V is TRBV7-2, with D maybe TRBD1 (7 bases). The CDR3 runs to 15 residues. V gave up 5 bases and J gave up 2 bases, with 15 bases separating them. CDR1 SGHTA and CDR2 FQGNSA come from the germline V gene. The CDR3 DNA sequence: TGTGCCAGCAGCCTAGGCAGGGGGGTACAAGAGACCCAGTACTTC. Encoded protein: CASSLGRGVQETQYF. Variable domain in full (rest from reference TRBV7-2 and TRBJ2-5): GAGVSQSPSNKVTEKGKDVELRCDPISGHTALYWYRQSLGQGLEFLIYFQGNSAPDKSGLPSDRFSAERTGGSVSTLTIQRTQQEDSAVYLCASSLGRGVQETQYFGPGTRLLVL.

The chain is built from TRBV13 and TRBJ2-1; 8 bases agree with TRBD2. The V segment lost 0 bases and the J segment 3 bases; nucleotides outside the gene matches: 7. The CDR3 contains 17 residues. The germline V gene encodes CDR1 PRHDT and CDR2 FYEKMQ (reference sequence). CDR3 loop: CASSLGKHRGGYNEQFF. The CDR3, as DNA: TGTGCCAGCAGCTTAGGGAAACATCGGGGGGGCTACAATGAGCAGTTCTTC.

This chain uses TRBV2 with TRBJ2-2; maybe TRBD2 (6 bases). The V gene's germline CDR1 is SNHLY and CDR2 FYNNEI. Trimming shortened V by 6 bases and J by 6 bases, and 17 bases separated the two germline ends. The CDR3 has 15 residues. As DNA, the CDR3 is TGTGCCAGCAGCGCGGAGGGGCCAAGCGCCGGGGAGCTGTTTTTT. Translation: CASSAEGPSAGELFF. The full variable domain, rest sourced from reference TRBV2 and TRBJ2-2, is EPEVTQTPSHQVTQMGQEVILRCVPISNHLYFYWYRQILGQKVEFLVSFYNNEISEKSEIFDDQFSVERPDGSNFTLKIRSTKLEDSAMYFCASSAEGPSAGELFFGEGSRLTVL.

The chain couples TRBV12-5 to TRBJ2-1, with 10 bases fitting TRBD1. V shed 0 bases and J 7 bases; nucleotides not matched to a gene: 12. Germline V lookup: CDR1 LGHNT, CDR2 FRNRAP. The CDR3 has 18 amino acids. The CDR3: CASGLVFGTGDGGNEQFF. CDR3 DNA sequence: TGTGCTAGTGGTTTGGTATTTGGGACAGGGGACGGTGGGAATGAGCAGTTCTTC.

In its sample, this clone was seen a few times. This sequence joins TRBV5-1 and TRBJ1-5; TRBD1 matches 9 bases. With 4 bases clipped from V and 4 bases from J, the junction kept 3 bases outside the gene matches. Germline V gene sequence: CDR1 SGHRS, CDR2 YFSETQ. The CDR3 contains 14 residues. The CDR3 DNA reads as TGCGCCAGCAGCCCGGGACAGGGTAATCAGCCCCAGCATTTT. Protein product: CASSPGQGNQPQHF.

The chain uses TRBV18 and TRBJ1-2; TRBD1 agrees at 10 bases. Per germline, CDR1 KGHSH and CDR2 LQKENI. This CDR3 spans 15 amino acids. The V segment lost 3 bases and the J segment 7 bases; nucleotides outside the gene matches: 8. The CDR3 DNA is TGTGCCAGCTCACCCGGACAGGGGGTAACGGTTGGCTACACCTTC. This encodes CASSPGQGVTVGYTF.

The table lists this clone with a count of one. An end of the junction differs from the germline gene, which may be a read error. V gene TRBV7-9 combines with J gene TRBJ1-4; weak D call: TRBD1 (5 bases). Germline-derived CDR1 and CDR2 are SEHNR and FQNEAQ (reference sequence). The CDR3 loop spans 13 amino acids. The CDR3 DNA follows: TGTGCCAGCAGCCGGACAACTAATGGAAAACTGTTTTTT. This translates into CASSRTTNGKLFF.

The CDR3 DNA follows: TGTGCCACCAGCAGAGATTGGGCCCGGGCTAGCGGGAACAATGAGCAGTTCTTC. Amino acid sequence: CATSRDWARASGNNEQFF. The chain combines TRBV15 with TRBJ2-1; 9 bases agree with TRBD2. The germline gives CDR1 LNHNV, CDR2 YYDKDF (reference sequence). V shed 0 bases, J shed 5 bases, and the junction held 11 bases outside the gene matches. The CDR3 runs 18 residues.

This chain links TRBV13 with TRBJ2-3; no reliable D call. Trimming removed 1 base at V and 0 bases at J, with 5 bases between. CDR3 length: 14 amino acids. In germline, CDR1 is PRHDT, CDR2 FYEKMQ (reference sequence). The CDR3 sequence: CASSLDPSTDTQYF. In nucleotides, the CDR3 is TGTGCCAGCAGCTTAGATCCTAGCACAGATACGCAGTATTTT.

The rearrangement links TRBV29-1 to TRBJ1-2; 7 bases map to TRBD1. The ends lost 0 bases at V and 2 bases at J; junction bases unmatched: 12. CDR1 and CDR2 (germline): SQVTM, ANQGSEA. The CDR3 sequence is 17 residues long. The CDR3 reads CSVEDQAGDSANYGYTF. DNA of the CDR3: TGCAGCGTTGAAGATCAGGCTGGGGACAGTGCCAACTATGGCTACACCTTC.

The CDR3 reads CASRPEGAEAFF. CDR3 coding DNA: TGTGCCAGCAGACCTGAAGGGGCTGAAGCTTTCTTT. The genes are TRBV5-4 and TRBJ1-1, with D possibly matching TRBD1 (5 bases). Germline CDR1 reads SGHNT; CDR2 reads YYREEE (reference sequence). Deletions cut 5 bases from V and 6 bases from J, with 11 bases between. The CDR3 covers 12 residues.

This clone was counted a few times. The rearrangement links TRBV6-1 to TRBJ1-1; no clear D. V was shortened by 1 base and J by 4 bases, with 4 bases between the two germline ends. Germline lookup yields CDR1 MNHNS and CDR2 SASEGT. The CDR3 sequence is 12 residues long. The CDR3 DNA is TGTGCCAGCAGTGAAGTCGGCACTGAAGCTTTCTTT. This translates into CASSEVGTEAFF.

This clone appeared a few times. The J gene is TRBJ1-2, the V gene TRBV4-3; 7 nucleotides align to TRBD1. Germline V gene data show CDR1 as LGHNA and CDR2 as YSLEER. V dropped 5 bases and J dropped 8; count of bases not matched to a gene: 8. The CDR3 is 13 residues long. The CDR3: CASSRQGRDGYTF. The CDR3 nucleotides read TGCGCCAGCAGCAGACAGGGAAGGGACGGCTACACCTTC.

The rearrangement uses TRBV4-2 and TRBJ1-3; tentatively, D is TRBD1 (5 bases). The CDR3 has 14 residues. Germline V gene data show CDR1 as LGHNA and CDR2 as YNFKEQ. Trimming shortened V by 3 bases and J by 0 bases, and 6 bases separated the two germline ends. The CDR3 loop is CASSHDSSGNTIYF. In nucleotides, the CDR3 is TGTGCCAGCAGCCACGACAGCTCTGGAAACACCATATATTTT.

The gene calls are TRBV5-5 and TRBJ2-3; a weak D match, TRBD2 (5 bases). The CDR3 spans 12 residues. Trimming removed 5 bases from V and 5 bases from J, with 9 bases in between. Germline V gene lookup returns CDR1 SGHKS and CDR2 YYEKEE (reference sequence). The CDR3 is CASSPEGDTQYF. The CDR3 DNA reads TGTGCCAGCAGTCCCGAGGGAGATACGCAGTATTTT.

This clone was counted between two and nine times. The chain is built from TRBV6-1 and TRBJ2-7, with 9 bases lining up with TRBD2. V lost 1 base, J lost 0 bases, and 10 bases stayed unmatched. The V gene's germline CDR1 is MNHNS and CDR2 SASEGT. CDR3 length equals 18 residues. The CDR3 here is CASSEGWASGMSSYEQYF. The DNA for the CDR3 is TGTGCCAGCAGTGAAGGCTGGGCTAGCGGGATGAGCTCCTACGAGCAGTACTTC.

The chain employs TRBV5-1 and TRBJ2-1, with D perhaps matching TRBD1 (6 bases). Trimming left V 6 bases short and J 8 bases short, with 12 bases between. Germline CDR1 and CDR2: SGHRS and YFSETQ. The CDR3 spans 12 residues. CDR3 bases: TGCGCCAGCACCCTTGAGGGGGATGAGCAGTTCTTC. It translates to CASTLEGDEQFF.